This T cell receptor beta chain emerged from a study of blood T cell repertoires in COVID-19. About the study: COVID-19 samples collected from the United States, Italy and Spain covered acute and convalescent phases. T cells, B-cell-depleted T cells, or PBMCs supplied cDNA or gDNA.

Per the study methods: Estimates of nucleated cell counts were drawn from the amplification of reference gene primers. The method was immunoSEQ multiplex PCR; TCRdb's version includes in-frame clones alone and lacks a portion of them. V and J calls and clone size are given by that table; D and trimming were obtained from the DNA. This table holds 250,000 to 300,000 clones, 89% found once. V lost 4 bases, J lost 2 bases, and 15 bases lay in between. Germline V gives CDR1 SNHLY, CDR2 FYNNEI. This CDR3 is 15 amino acids long. Source material: peripheral blood. This receptor was obtained from a woman in her thirties or forties who had recovered from COVID-19. The chain links TRBV2 to TRBJ2-7, with D maybe TRBD2 (7 bases). This CDR3 reads CASSGTAGAAYEQYF. In DNA, the CDR3 is TGTGCCAGCAGTGGGACGGCGGGGGCGGCCTACGAGCAGTACTTC.